This T cell receptor (beta chain) was recorded in a study of blood T cell repertoires in COVID-19. In the study overall: Acute-phase and convalescent COVID-19 samples originated in the United States, Italy and Spain.

This CDR3 region has 15 residues. V dropped 7 bases and J dropped 3 bases, with 15 bases sitting between them. The germline V gene has CDR1 KGHDR and CDR2 SFDVKD. Method: immunoSEQ multiplex PCR; TCRdb's copy keeps in-frame clones and lacks some. The sample shows under 130,000 clones, roughly 79% of them seen only once. The V call is TRBV24-1, the J call TRBJ1-5, with D possibly TRBD1 on 6 matching bases. The TCR comes from a woman in her 70s with acute or convalescent COVID-19. Specimen: peripheral blood. The DNA for the CDR3 is TGTGCCACCAGGAGTGAGGGGGTTTCCAATCAGCCCCAGCATTTT. The encoded protein is CATRSEGVSNQPQHF.